Below, 23 T cell receptor beta chains from the same sample are listed, as sequenced in a study of human T cells and chemical hapten exposure. Each CDR3 protein gets one entry after TCRdb re-called the RACE reads with MiXCR. The sample has around 340,000 distinct CDR3 sequences; under 8% are singletons. As for time point: patch test 1, 2 weeks after DPC sensitization. This sample's treatment: therapeutic diphenylcyclopropenone sensitization with weekly scalp DPC. The material was whole blood, obtained in connection with sensitization to the hapten diphenylcyclopropenone (DPC). The receptors were sampled from a woman aged 18-29 years with alopecia areata. Some clones in this sample may be carry-over from other donors' samples.

This clonotype was counted many times. The V and J genes are TRBV29-1 and TRBJ1-2; TRBD1 matches at 7 bases. Trimming cost V 7 bases and J 2 bases; bases outside gene matches: 10. Looked up from germline, CDR1 is SQVTM and CDR2 is ANQGSEA. The CDR3 loop spans 14 amino acids. The CDR3, as DNA: TGCAGCGATCGAACCCGGGACAGCAACTATGGCTACACCTTC. Residues: CSDRTRDSNYGYTF.

CDR3 DNA sequence: TGTGCCAGCAGTCGTATTCCGGGACAGCCCCAGCATTTT. This encodes CASSRIPGQPQHF. V and J are TRBV13 and TRBJ1-5, with D unclear. The germline V gene encodes CDR1 PRHDT and CDR2 FYEKMQ (reference sequence). Trimming pared 6 bases from V and 7 bases from J, leaving 13 bases between. The length of the CDR3 is 13 residues.

This clonotype was recorded at least ten times. The chain links TRBV10-3 to TRBJ2-1, with 11 bases identical to TRBD1. The V and J ends lost 4 bases and 2 bases, in that order; junction bases with no gene match: 4. The CDR3 consists of 16 residues. Germline CDR1 is ENHRY and CDR2 is SYGVKD. In DNA form, the CDR3 reads TGTGCCATCAGTGGGGACAGGGGGTTTACCTACAATGAGCAGTTCTTC. Protein product: CAISGDRGFTYNEQFF.

The CDR3 bases are TGTGCCAGCAGCTTATCAGGGGGCGGTGGCTACACCTTC. Protein product: CASSLSGGGGYTF. The chain uses TRBV7-9 and TRBJ1-2; TRBD1 aligns across 8 bases. Germline V gene data show CDR1 as SEHNR and CDR2 as FQNEAQ (reference sequence). V lost 2 bases and J lost 7; bases outside the gene matches: 3. CDR3 length: 13 residues.

This clonotype appeared a few times. The chain uses TRBV16 and TRBJ1-3; 8 bases line up with TRBD1. This CDR3 is built from 17 residues. J was trimmed by 2 bases and V by 4 bases; bases with no gene match: 10. The germline gives CDR1 KGHSY, CDR2 FQNENV. CDR3: CASSPIWGQETGNTIYF. The CDR3 nucleotides read TGTGCCAGCAGCCCGATATGGGGACAGGAAACTGGAAACACCATATATTTT.

There are a few counts of this clonotype. The chain couples TRBV12-3 or TRBV12-4 to TRBJ1-5, with D perhaps TRBD1 (6 bases). The CDR3 has 15 amino acids. Trimming pared 7 bases from V and 0 bases from J, leaving 13 bases between. CDR3 sequence: CASTYGQYSNQPQHF. The DNA of the CDR3 is TGTGCCAGCACCTACGGACAGTATAGCAATCAGCCCCAGCATTTT.

This chain links TRBV11-3 with TRBJ2-5, with D maybe TRBD2 (5 bases). The germline V and J ends were trimmed by 5 bases and 5 bases, with 30 bases remaining between them. Germline V gene sequence: CDR1 SGHNT, CDR2 YENEEA. This CDR3 is 19 amino acids long. CDR3: CASSPQHWRLFLSPETQYF. DNA of the CDR3: TGTGCCAGCAGCCCACAGCACTGGAGGCTCTTCCTCAGTCCGGAGACCCAGTACTTC.

This clonotype was counted a few times. The CDR3 region is CASSSQGQVQEKLFF. CDR3 sequence (DNA): TGTGCCAGCAGCTCCCAGGGACAAGTACAGGAAAAACTGTTTTTT. This chain connects TRBV5-4 to TRBJ1-4, with TRBD1 as a possible D gene (6 bases). V gave up 3 bases and J gave up 8 bases, with 17 bases separating them. The CDR3 is 15 residues long. Germline CDR1 is SGHNT and CDR2 is YYREEE (reference sequence).

This chain uses TRBV6-1 with TRBJ1-6; TRBD1 agrees at 7 bases. Looked up from germline, CDR1 is MNHNS and CDR2 is SASEGT. Losses at the gene ends were 5 bases for V and 14 bases for J; bases not matched to a gene: 9. The CDR3 length is 13 residues. CDR3 coding DNA: TGTGCCAGCAGTCCCGACAGGGCCGGGACCCTCCACTTT. Translation: CASSPDRAGTLHF.

This clonotype was recorded a few times. This may be a read error, as it is one base from a much larger clone. The rearrangement links TRBV7-2 to TRBJ1-2; the D is unclear. V was trimmed by 1 base and J by 4 bases, leaving 4 bases between them. The germline V gene encodes CDR1 SGHTA and CDR2 FQGNSA. This CDR3 is 12 amino acids long. CDR3 nucleotides: TGTGCCAGCAGCTTAGAGAGCTATGGCTACACCTTC. Amino acids: CASSLESYGYTF.

This clonotype was counted only a few times. The chain joins TRBV13 to TRBJ1-1, with a possible D match to TRBD1 (6 bases). Germline CDR1 PRHDT, CDR2 FYEKMQ (reference sequence). The V end was cut by 3 bases, the J end by 0 bases, with 14 bases between. There are 16 residues in the CDR3. CDR3 DNA sequence: TGTGCCAGCAGCTTTACAGGGACCGGTATGAACACTGAAGCTTTCTTT. Translation: CASSFTGTGMNTEAFF.

In its sample, this clonotype was seen a few times. The rearrangement links TRBV20-1 to TRBJ1-1; D may be TRBD1 (6 bases). V gave up 1 base and J gave up 7 bases, with 13 bases separating them. Germline V gives CDR1 DFQATT, CDR2 SNEGSKA (reference sequence). The CDR3 length is 13 residues. Here the CDR3 reads CSARVPDRFEAFF. DNA of the CDR3: TGCAGTGCTAGAGTCCCGGACAGATTTGAAGCTTTCTTT.

V and J are TRBV6-1 and TRBJ1-2; a possible D gene is TRBD1 (6 bases). Germline assignment: CDR1 MNHNS and CDR2 SASEGT. V was clipped by 5 bases and J by 4 bases, with 20 bases between them. The length of the CDR3 is 16 residues. The CDR3 loop reads CASSSTGTKSLYGYTF. In DNA, the CDR3 is TGTGCCAGCAGTTCTACCGGGACAAAAAGCCTCTATGGCTACACCTTC.

The rearrangement links TRBV10-3 to TRBJ2-3; D possibly corresponds to TRBD1 (5 bases). Germline V gene data show CDR1 as ENHRY and CDR2 as SYGVKD. V was trimmed by 6 bases and J by 4 bases, leaving 11 bases between them. CDR3 length: 13 residues. The CDR3 region has the DNA TGTGCCATCAGGCAGGGTGATTCAGATACGCAGTATTTT. Residues: CAIRQGDSDTQYF.

This clonotype was recorded many times. The chain couples TRBV9 to TRBJ2-7; D is ambiguous. The CDR3 covers 14 residues. Trimming removed 0 bases at V and 4 bases at J, with 11 bases between. In germline, CDR1 is SGDLS, CDR2 YYNGEE. CDR3: CASSVEVGPYEQYF. Written as DNA, the CDR3 is TGTGCCAGCAGCGTAGAAGTGGGCCCGTACGAGCAGTACTTC.

Only a few counts were recorded for this clonotype. V is TRBV14 and J is TRBJ1-4; TRBD1 is a possible D gene (6 bases). Per germline, CDR1 SGHDN and CDR2 FVKESK. The length of the CDR3 is 18 residues. Trimming left V 2 bases short and J 4 bases short, with 20 bases between. DNA of the CDR3: TGTGCCAGCAGCCAAAGAGGGGGACGGCGTCCATATAATGAAAAACTGTTTTTT. It is translated as CASSQRGGRRPYNEKLFF.

The table lists this clonotype with many counts. The J gene is TRBJ1-6, the V gene TRBV5-1, with no clear D. The V and J ends lost 0 bases and 2 bases respectively, with 6 bases between them. This CDR3 is built from 15 residues. CDR1 SGHRS and CDR2 YFSETQ come from the germline V gene. The CDR3: CASSLGRTYNSPLHF. The CDR3 coding sequence is TGCGCCAGCAGCTTGGGGCGGACCTATAATTCACCCCTCCACTTT. Full variable domain (remainder filled in from reference TRBV5-1 and TRBJ1-6): KAGVTQTPRYLIKTRGQQVTLSCSPISGHRSVSWYQQTPGQGLQFLFEYFSETQRNKGNFPGRFSGRQFSNSRSEMNVSTLELGDSALYLCASSLGRTYNSPLHFGNGTRLTVT.

This clonotype occurred a few times. The genes are TRBV5-4 and TRBJ1-1; 8 bases map to TRBD1. V shed 0 bases and J 11 bases; nucleotides not matched to a gene: 9. This CDR3 is 14 amino acids long. Per the germline V gene, CDR1 is SGHNT and CDR2 is YYREEE (reference sequence). This CDR3 reads CASSLAGGVKFAFF. For the CDR3, the DNA is TGTGCCAGCAGCTTGGCAGGGGGCGTAAAATTTGCTTTCTTT. Full variable domain (rest looked up from reference TRBV5-4 and TRBJ1-1): ETGVTQSPTHLIKTRGQQVTLRCSSQSGHNTVSWYQQALGQGPQFIFQYYREEENGRGNFPPRFSGLQFPNYSSELNVNALELDDSALYLCASSLAGGVKFAFFGQGTRLTVV.

This clonotype occurred a few times. V and J are TRBV6-6 and TRBJ2-3, with a weak D call TRBD1 (6 bases). Germline CDR1 is MNHNY and CDR2 is SVGAGI (reference sequence). This CDR3 has 16 amino acids. V was clipped by 2 bases and J by 9 bases, with 21 bases between them. The CDR3 nucleotides read TGTGCCAGCAGTTACCTTAGTACAGGGAACGGAAAAACGCAGTATTTT. Amino acid sequence: CASSYLSTGNGKTQYF.

This clonotype was seen a handful of times. The chain combines TRBV2 with TRBJ2-3; D is tentatively TRBD1 or TRBD2 (5 bases each). V lost 7 bases and J 1 base, leaving 9 bases between the germline ends. There are 13 residues in the CDR3. Looked up from germline, CDR1 is SNHLY and CDR2 is FYNNEI. The CDR3 region has the DNA TGTGCCAGCATCCGGGACGGCACAGATACGCAGTATTTT. It specifies CASIRDGTDTQYF. The entire variable domain, with the rest obtained from reference TRBV2 and TRBJ2-3, is as follows: EPEVTQTPSHQVTQMGQEVILRCVPISNHLYFYWYRQILGQKVEFLVSFYNNEISEKSEIFDDQFSVERPDGSNFTLKIRSTKLEDSAMYFCASIRDGTDTQYFGPGTRLTVL.

The chain recombines TRBV27 with TRBJ2-1; D is possibly TRBD2 (6 bases). This CDR3 has 14 residues. Between the trimmed V and J ends, which lost 8 bases and 7 bases, there was a span of 18 bases. Germline V gene lookup returns CDR1 MNHEY and CDR2 SMNVEV (reference sequence). CDR3 amino acids: CASRGLPGPNEQFF. DNA for the CDR3: TGTGCCAGCCGCGGACTACCGGGCCCTAATGAGCAGTTCTTC.

In DNA form, the CDR3 reads TGTGCCAGCAGCTTGGTTCAGGGCCAGTCACCCCTCCACTTT. As protein: CASSLVQGQSPLHF. The rearrangement uses TRBV5-6 and TRBJ1-6, with D possibly TRBD1 on 5 matching bases. The CDR3 runs 14 residues. The V end lost 0 bases, the J end lost 10 bases, and 11 bases lay between the germline ends. Germline lookup yields CDR1 SGHDT and CDR2 YYEEEE.

V is TRBV5-1 and J is TRBJ2-3; D not resolved. V was clipped by 2 bases and J by 2 bases, with 12 bases between them. Germline V gene sequence: CDR1 SGHRS, CDR2 YFSETQ. CDR3 length: 15 residues. DNA of the CDR3: TGCGCCAGCAGCTTCAGGCAGGTAGACACAGATACGCAGTATTTT. Translating gives CASSFRQVDTDTQYF.